The 9 T cell receptor beta chains in this list originate from one sample, sequenced in a study of OX40 agonist ivuxolimab in advanced cancers. Some clones are missing from TCRdb's copy, which holds only in-frame ones; the method was immunoSEQ multiplex PCR. The data contain 30,000 to 35,000 clones, more than 60% of them singletons. The material sequenced was CD4+ or CD8+ T cells sorted from blood, taken in a trial of the OX40 agonist ivuxolimab. Receptors originate from an adult with an advanced solid tumor such as melanoma, head and neck, liver or kidney cancer.

This clone was seen once. The rearrangement joins TRBV18 to TRBJ1-2; tentatively, D is TRBD1 (6 bases). The CDR3 totals 14 residues. CDR1 is KGHSH, CDR2 LQKENI, per germline. V lost 2 bases and J 6 bases, leaving 13 bases between the germline ends. DNA for the CDR3: TGTGCCAGCTCACCAAACAGGGCGTCGAATGGCTACACCTTC. Protein: CASSPNRASNGYTF.

This chain connects TRBV6-5 to TRBJ2-1; 9 bases match TRBD1. After removal of 8 bases from V and 6 bases from J, the junction contained 2 bases not matched to a gene. This CDR3 comprises 12 residues. Germline CDR1 is MNHEY and CDR2 is SVGAGI. The CDR3 nucleotides are TGTGCCAGCGGGACAGGGCTCAATGAGCAGTTCTTC. Amino acids: CASGTGLNEQFF.

This rearrangement joins TRBV9 to TRBJ1-2, with TRBD1 matching 7 bases. CDR1 and CDR2 from the germline V gene are SGDLS and YYNGEE. The CDR3 has 15 amino acids. The trim removed 2 bases at V and 5 bases at J, leaving 9 bases unmatched. CDR3 residues: CASSVSGGKSYGYTF. CDR3 nucleotides: TGTGCCAGCAGCGTTTCAGGGGGAAAGAGTTATGGCTACACCTTC.

This clone was counted only a few times. The gene calls are TRBV11-2 and TRBJ1-5, with D unresolved. Germline V gives CDR1 SGHAT, CDR2 FQNNGV. The CDR3 loop spans 12 amino acids. Trimming removed 1 base from V and 9 bases from J, with 7 bases in between. CDR3 nucleotides: TGTGCCAGCAGCTTAGTAAAGGGGCCCCAGCATTTT. Protein sequence: CASSLVKGPQHF.

This chain uses TRBV5-6 with TRBJ1-5; no clear D. The length of the CDR3 is 16 residues. The ends were cut back, 0 bases at V and 1 base at J, with 11 bases in the middle. Germline CDR1 and CDR2: SGHDT and YYEEEE. The CDR3 bases are TGTGCCAGCAGCTTGGCCGTGGCAAAAAGCAATCAGCCCCAGCATTTT. Protein product: CASSLAVAKSNQPQHF.

This clone was seen more than once but under ten times. The genes are TRBV7-3 and TRBJ2-4, with D perhaps TRBD1 or TRBD2 (6 bases each). CDR1 and CDR2 from the germline V gene are SGHTA and FQGTGA. This CDR3 is built from 15 residues. With 5 bases removed from V and 2 bases from J, the gap between germline ends came to 13 bases. The CDR3 bases are TGTGCCAGCAGCCTCTTTCGGGGGCCCAAAAACATTCAGTACTTC. Translation gives CASSLFRGPKNIQYF.

The rearrangement joins TRBV25-1 to TRBJ2-7; possibly TRBD1 for D (5 bases). Germline assignment: CDR1 MGHDK and CDR2 SYGVNS. Trimming stripped 6 bases from V and 1 base from J, with 13 bases between. CDR3 length: 14 residues. CDR3 in amino acids: CASRLDSFSYEQYF. The CDR3 DNA is TGTGCCAGCAGACTCGACAGTTTTTCCTACGAGCAGTACTTC.

The chain couples TRBV9 to TRBJ1-6, with 12 bases that match TRBD1. Trimming removed 3 bases from V and 7 bases from J; junction bases left unmatched: 2. CDR1 and CDR2 (germline): SGDLS, YYNGEE. This CDR3 has 15 residues. In nucleotides, the CDR3 is TGTGCCAGCAGCGCGGGACAGGGGGCGAATTCACCCCTCCACTTT. This encodes CASSAGQGANSPLHF.

The rearrangement links TRBV6-5 to TRBJ1-6, with TRBD1 as a possible D gene (6 bases). V was clipped by 6 bases and J by 5 bases, with 14 bases between them. Per the germline V gene, CDR1 is MNHEY and CDR2 is SVGAGI. The CDR3 sequence is 15 residues long. The CDR3 sequence: CASRGRTADNSPLHF. The DNA of the CDR3 is TGTGCCAGCAGAGGCAGGACAGCGGATAATTCACCCCTCCACTTT.